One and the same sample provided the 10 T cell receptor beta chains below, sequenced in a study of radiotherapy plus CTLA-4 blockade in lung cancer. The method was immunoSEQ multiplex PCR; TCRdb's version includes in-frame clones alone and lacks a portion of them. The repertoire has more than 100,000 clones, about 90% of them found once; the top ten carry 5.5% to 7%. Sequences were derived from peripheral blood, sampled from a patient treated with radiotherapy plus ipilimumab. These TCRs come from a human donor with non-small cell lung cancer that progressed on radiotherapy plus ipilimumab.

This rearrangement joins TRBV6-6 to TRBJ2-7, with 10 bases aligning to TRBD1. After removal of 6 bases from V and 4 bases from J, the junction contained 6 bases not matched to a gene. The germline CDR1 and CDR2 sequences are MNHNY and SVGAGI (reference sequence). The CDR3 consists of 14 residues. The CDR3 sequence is CASSLGQGGYEQYF. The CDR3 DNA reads TGTGCCAGCAGCCTCGGACAGGGGGGGTACGAGCAGTACTTC.

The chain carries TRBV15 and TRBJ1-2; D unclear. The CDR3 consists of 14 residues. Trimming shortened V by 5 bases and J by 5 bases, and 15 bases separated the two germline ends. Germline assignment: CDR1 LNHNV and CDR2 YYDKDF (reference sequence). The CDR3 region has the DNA TGTGCCACCAGCTCTTACACGGCCCCTTATGGCTACACCTTC. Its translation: CATSSYTAPYGYTF.

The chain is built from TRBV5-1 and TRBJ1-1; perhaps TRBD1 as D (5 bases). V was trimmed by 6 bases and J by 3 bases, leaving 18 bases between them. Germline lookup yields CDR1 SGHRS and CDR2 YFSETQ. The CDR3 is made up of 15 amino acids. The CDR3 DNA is TGCGCCAGCATAATTTCCCCAGGGCCATACACTGAAGCTTTCTTT. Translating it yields CASIISPGPYTEAFF.

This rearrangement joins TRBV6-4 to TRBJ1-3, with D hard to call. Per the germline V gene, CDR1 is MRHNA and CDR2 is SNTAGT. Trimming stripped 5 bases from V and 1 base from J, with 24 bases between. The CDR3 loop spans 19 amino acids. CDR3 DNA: TGTGCCAGCAGTCATCTCCGGACGCCAAGACCTTCTTCTGGAAACACCATATATTTT. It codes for CASSHLRTPRPSSGNTIYF.

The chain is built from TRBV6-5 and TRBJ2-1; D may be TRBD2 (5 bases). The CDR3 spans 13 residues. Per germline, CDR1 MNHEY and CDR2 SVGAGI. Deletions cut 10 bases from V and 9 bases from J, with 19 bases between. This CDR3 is CATRRPPGSEQFF. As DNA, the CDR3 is TGTGCCACCCGACGGCCACCGGGAAGTGAGCAGTTCTTC.

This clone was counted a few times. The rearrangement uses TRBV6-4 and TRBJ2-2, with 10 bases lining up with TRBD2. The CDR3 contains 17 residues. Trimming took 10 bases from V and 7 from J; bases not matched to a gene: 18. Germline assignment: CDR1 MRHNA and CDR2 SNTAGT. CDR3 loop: CATRPGLAAKFDGELFF. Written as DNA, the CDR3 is TGTGCCACCCGCCCTGGACTAGCGGCGAAGTTTGACGGGGAGCTGTTTTTT.

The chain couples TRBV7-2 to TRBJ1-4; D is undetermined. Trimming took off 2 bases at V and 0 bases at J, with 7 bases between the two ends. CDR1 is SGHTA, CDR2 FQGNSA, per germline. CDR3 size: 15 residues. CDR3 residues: CASSLSESTNEKLFF. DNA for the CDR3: TGTGCCAGCAGCTTATCGGAATCAACTAATGAAAAACTGTTTTTT.

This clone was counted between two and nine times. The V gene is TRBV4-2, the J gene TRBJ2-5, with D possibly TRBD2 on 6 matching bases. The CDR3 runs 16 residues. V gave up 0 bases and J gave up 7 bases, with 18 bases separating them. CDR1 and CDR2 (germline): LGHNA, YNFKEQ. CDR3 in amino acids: CASSQDRPGVVGTQYF. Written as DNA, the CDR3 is TGTGCCAGCAGCCAAGATCGGCCGGGAGTTGTGGGGACCCAGTACTTC.

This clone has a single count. CDR3 DNA sequence: TGCGCCAGCAGCCAAGACGGCGTGGGAATGGATACGCAGTATTTT. Translated: CASSQDGVGMDTQYF. The chain combines TRBV4-1 with TRBJ2-3, with no clear D. Germline CDR1 and CDR2: MGHRA and YSYEKL. The CDR3 consists of 15 residues. Trimming pared 0 bases from V and 6 bases from J, leaving 13 bases between.

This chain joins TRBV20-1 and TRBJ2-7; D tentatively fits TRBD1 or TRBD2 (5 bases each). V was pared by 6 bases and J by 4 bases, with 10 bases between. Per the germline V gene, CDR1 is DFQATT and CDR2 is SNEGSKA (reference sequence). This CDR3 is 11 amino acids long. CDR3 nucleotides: TGCAGTGCCGGGGACGGTTACGAGCAGTACTTC. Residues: CSAGDGYEQYF.